The 8 T cell receptor beta chains reported below all come from one sample, sequenced in a study of blood T cell repertoires in COVID-19. Produced via immunoSEQ multiplex PCR; TCRdb's table is partial and in-frame only. The top ten hold 15% to 20% of the sample, which has about 52,000 clones, 75% to 90% seen once. Sequencing was performed on peripheral blood. These receptors all stem from a human donor in a cohort sampled during active COVID-19.

This clone was recorded once. This rearrangement joins TRBV12-5 to TRBJ1-1, with a tentative D call TRBD1 (6 bases). V lost 4 bases, J lost 1 base, and 7 bases lay in between. CDR1 and CDR2 (germline): LGHNT, FRNRAP. The CDR3 length is 13 residues. CDR3: CASGSTGNTEAFF. CDR3 nucleotide sequence: TGTGCTAGTGGTTCGACAGGGAACACTGAAGCTTTCTTT.

CDR3 in DNA: TGTGCCACCAAACCCCCGGGACAACGAAATTCACCCCTCCACTTT. This codes for CATKPPGQRNSPLHF. This chain links TRBV10-3 with TRBJ1-6; the D gene is possibly TRBD1 (6 bases). In germline, CDR1 is ENHRY, CDR2 SYGVKD. This CDR3 is 15 amino acids long. Deletions cut 10 bases from V and 7 bases from J, with 20 bases between.

This rearrangement joins TRBV6-2 or TRBV6-3 to TRBJ1-2, with 8 bases identical to TRBD1. The CDR3 covers 14 residues. CDR1 is MNHEY and CDR2 is SVGEGT in the germline V gene. V shed 4 bases, J shed 4 bases, and the junction held 5 bases outside the gene matches. The CDR3 DNA follows: TGTGCCAGCAGTTCCGGGACAGGTCTCTATGGCTACACCTTC. Translation gives CASSSGTGLYGYTF.

The chain joins TRBV6-1 to TRBJ1-2; the match to TRBD1 covers 8 bases. Germline V gives CDR1 MNHNS, CDR2 SASEGT. The CDR3 extends over 15 amino acids. V trimming: 3 bases; J trimming: 0 bases; junction bases outside the gene matches: 3. DNA for the CDR3: TGTGCCAGCAGTGATACAGGGGGAGCTAACTATGGCTACACCTTC. It yields the protein CASSDTGGANYGYTF.

This clone was detected a few times. The CDR3 sequence: CASSPTTGKYEQYF. The CDR3 DNA is TGCGCCAGCAGCCCAACTACAGGGAAATACGAGCAGTACTTC. The J gene is TRBJ2-7, the V gene TRBV4-1; D may be TRBD1 (6 bases). CDR3 length: 14 amino acids. CDR1 MGHRA and CDR2 YSYEKL come from the germline V gene. V lost 4 bases and J lost 4, with 14 bases in between.

The V gene is TRBV11-2, the J gene TRBJ2-1; TRBD2 matches 10 bases. The CDR3 covers 16 residues. After removal of 5 bases from V and 9 bases from J, the junction contained 13 bases not matched to a gene. Germline CDR1 is SGHAT and CDR2 is FQNNGV. CDR3 loop: CASSPSVAGGRGEQFF. CDR3 DNA: TGTGCCAGCAGCCCCAGTGTAGCGGGAGGTCGGGGTGAGCAGTTCTTC. The full variable domain, in which reference TRBV11-2 and TRBJ2-1 provide the parts outside the CDR3, is EAGVAQSPRYKIIEKRQSVAFWCNPISGHATLYWYQQILGQGPKLLIQFQNNGVVDDSQLPKDRFSAERLKGVDSTLKIQPAKLEDSAVYLCASSPSVAGGRGEQFFGPGTRLTVL.

The chain is built from TRBV3-1 (or the pseudogene TRBV3-2) and TRBJ2-3, with 8 nucleotides matching TRBD2. CDR3 length equals 16 residues. V dropped 1 base and J dropped 3; count of bases not matched to a gene: 6. Germline assignment: CDR1 LGHDT and CDR2 YNNKEL (reference sequence). In DNA, the CDR3 is TGTGCCAGCAGCCAAGGTAATAGCGGGGCTACAGATACGCAGTATTTT. Its protein product is CASSQGNSGATDTQYF.

This clone was seen only a few times. The chain links TRBV28 to TRBJ1-2; possibly TRBD1 for D (6 bases). Germline CDR1 reads MDHEN; CDR2 reads SYDVKM. This CDR3 comprises 13 residues. Trimming took off 5 bases at V and 6 bases at J, with 13 bases between the two ends. The CDR3 DNA follows: TGTGCCAGCAGTAGCACAGGGCGTGATGGCTACACCTTC. It codes for CASSSTGRDGYTF.